This passage covers 30 T cell receptor beta chains from one sample sequenced in a study of blood T cell repertoires in COVID-19. Profiled with immunoSEQ multiplex PCR; TCRdb holds only in-frame clones, not every one. The data show about 78,000 clones, roughly nine tenths seen once. The sequenced sample consisted of peripheral blood. The origin of the receptors is a man aged 50 to 59 with active or convalescent COVID-19.

The chain links TRBV19 to TRBJ1-2, with 10 bases fitting TRBD1. This CDR3 is built from 14 residues. The V and J ends lost 4 bases and 3 bases, in that order; junction bases with no gene match: 2. Germline CDR1 is LNHDA and CDR2 is SQIVND (reference sequence). DNA of the CDR3: TGTGCCAGTAGTACGACAGGGGGCGACTATGGCTACACCTTC. As protein: CASSTTGGDYGYTF.

The chain has TRBV5-4 and TRBJ2-3; a possible D gene is TRBD1 (6 bases). There are 15 residues in the CDR3. The germline V gene has CDR1 SGHNT and CDR2 YYREEE (reference sequence). V shed 4 bases and J shed 0 bases, with 12 bases lying between them. The CDR3 nucleotides read TGTGCCAGCAGCATCGGGACATATAGCACAGATACGCAGTATTTT. As protein: CASSIGTYSTDTQYF. Together with reference TRBV5-4 and TRBJ2-3, the CDR3 gives the full variable domain: ETGVTQSPTHLIKTRGQQVTLRCSSQSGHNTVSWYQQALGQGPQFIFQYYREEENGRGNFPPRFSGLQFPNYSSELNVNALELDDSALYLCASSIGTYSTDTQYFGPGTRLTVL.

The gene calls are TRBV9 and TRBJ1-2; D might be TRBD1 (5 bases). This CDR3 region has 14 residues. Trimming left V 4 bases short and J 5 bases short, with 15 bases between. The germline CDR1 and CDR2 sequences are SGDLS and YYNGEE. CDR3 protein: CASSPGGAEYGYTF. The CDR3 DNA reads TGTGCCAGCAGCCCTGGAGGGGCGGAGTATGGCTACACCTTC.

This chain links TRBV30 with TRBJ2-6; D remains unclear. Germline loops: CDR1 GTSNPN, CDR2 SVGIG (reference sequence). This CDR3 spans 15 amino acids. V shed 3 bases and J shed 0 bases, with 9 bases lying between them. DNA of the CDR3: TGTGCCTGGAGGAGGAGAGCCTCTGGGGCCAACGTCCTGACTTTC. Its protein product is CAWRRRASGANVLTF.

This chain joins TRBV3-1 (or the pseudogene TRBV3-2) and TRBJ2-1; TRBD2 agrees at 7 bases. CDR1 and CDR2 from the germline V gene are LGHDT and YNNKEL (reference sequence). CDR3 length: 17 residues. The trim removed 0 bases at V and 0 bases at J, leaving 5 bases unmatched. CDR3 protein: CASSQDSGSVSYNEQFF. CDR3 DNA sequence: TGTGCCAGCAGCCAAGATAGCGGGTCAGTCTCCTACAATGAGCAGTTCTTC.

The V gene is TRBV7-2, the J gene TRBJ2-7; 7 bases are a match to TRBD1. Trimming at V came to 5 bases and at J to 6 bases, leaving 10 bases not matched to a gene. This CDR3 is built from 14 residues. Germline CDR1 is SGHTA and CDR2 is FQGNSA. This chain's CDR3 is CASSLYFDRAEQYF. In DNA form, the CDR3 reads TGTGCCAGCAGCCTCTACTTCGACAGGGCCGAGCAGTACTTC.

The chain is built from TRBV10-2 and TRBJ1-5; D is uncertain. The germline V and J ends were trimmed by 3 bases and 2 bases, with 5 bases remaining between them. Germline CDR1 WSHSY, CDR2 SAAADI. The CDR3 runs 13 residues. The CDR3 bases are TGCGCCAGCAGTGATTCAGGCAATCAGCCCCAGCATTTT. Its protein is CASSDSGNQPQHF.

This clone was observed a few times. The J gene is TRBJ1-1, the V gene TRBV3-1 (or the pseudogene TRBV3-2), with D perhaps TRBD1 (6 bases). The ends were cut back, 3 bases at V and 4 bases at J, with 12 bases in the middle. Germline V gene lookup returns CDR1 LGHDT and CDR2 YNNKEL (reference sequence). The CDR3 sequence is 14 residues long. Here the CDR3 DNA reads TGTGCCAGCAGCCAGGGGGCGCCGGCCACTGAAGCTTTCTTT. This codes for CASSQGAPATEAFF.

This clone has only one observation. The V gene is TRBV24-1, the J gene TRBJ2-1; possibly TRBD1 for D (6 bases). CDR3 length: 13 residues. The ends were cut back, 5 bases at V and 7 bases at J, with 11 bases in the middle. Looked up from germline, CDR1 is KGHDR and CDR2 is SFDVKD. The CDR3 DNA is TGTGCCACCAGTGGTCAGGGGAGTAATGAGCAGTTCTTC. This sequence encodes CATSGQGSNEQFF.

The V gene is TRBV12-3 or TRBV12-4, the J gene TRBJ1-1, with 7 bases that match TRBD1. J was trimmed by 5 bases and V by 4 bases; bases with no gene match: 4. The CDR3 extends over 13 amino acids. This CDR3 is CASSSGTETEAFF. The CDR3 coding sequence is TGTGCCAGCAGTTCCGGGACAGAGACTGAAGCTTTCTTT.

The chain recombines TRBV6-5 with TRBJ2-5; D is perhaps TRBD1 (6 bases). There are 13 residues in the CDR3. The germline V and J ends were trimmed by 7 bases and 5 bases, with 14 bases remaining between them. The germline CDR1 and CDR2 sequences are MNHEY and SVGAGI. CDR3 DNA sequence: TGTGCCAGCATGATTGGACAGCCGGAGACCCAGTACTTC. As protein: CASMIGQPETQYF.

The V call is TRBV18, the J call TRBJ1-5; 10 positions match TRBD1. After removal of 2 bases from V and 7 bases from J, the junction contained 2 bases not matched to a gene. The CDR3 contains 14 residues. The germline gives CDR1 KGHSH, CDR2 LQKENI. CDR3 nucleotides: TGTGCCAGCTCACCATCGGGACAGGGGCAGCCCCAGCATTTT. Residues: CASSPSGQGQPQHF.

The chain has TRBV27 and TRBJ1-1; D possibly corresponds to TRBD1 (5 bases). This CDR3 region has 16 residues. Trimming shortened V by 2 bases and J by 1 base, and 14 bases separated the two germline ends. Per germline, CDR1 MNHEY and CDR2 SMNVEV (reference sequence). In nucleotides, the CDR3 is TGTGCCAGCAGTTTAGTGCGTCAGGGAGGGAACACTGAAGCTTTCTTT. Encoded protein: CASSLVRQGGNTEAFF.

The chain links TRBV5-1 to TRBJ1-1, with D tentatively TRBD1 (6 bases). V lost 5 bases to trimming and J lost 4 bases, with 9 bases between them. The CDR3 sequence is 12 residues long. CDR1 is SGHRS, CDR2 YFSETQ, per germline. DNA of the CDR3: TGCGCCAGCAGTACAGGGTCCACTGAAGCTTTCTTT. Encoded protein: CASSTGSTEAFF.

V usage is TRBV10-1 and J usage is TRBJ2-1, with 11 positions matching TRBD2. The V gene's germline CDR1 is WNHNN and CDR2 SYGVQD (reference sequence). The CDR3 sequence is 15 residues long. V lost 6 bases and J lost 2; bases outside the gene matches: 3. This chain's CDR3 is CASSSSGGAYNEQFF. The CDR3 DNA sequence: TGCGCCAGCAGCAGTAGCGGGGGGGCCTACAATGAGCAGTTCTTC.

The rearrangement uses TRBV10-3 and TRBJ2-5; TRBD2 matches at 9 bases. Per the germline V gene, CDR1 is ENHRY and CDR2 is SYGVKD. The CDR3 contains 15 residues. Unmatched junction bases numbered 8, after V lost 4 bases and J lost 5 bases. CDR3 region: CAISGASGELETQYF. CDR3 nucleotides: TGTGCCATCAGTGGGGCTAGCGGGGAACTGGAGACCCAGTACTTC.

The chain couples TRBV5-1 to TRBJ2-1; D is perhaps TRBD1 (5 bases). Germline CDR1 reads SGHRS; CDR2 reads YFSETQ. V lost 0 bases and J 7 bases, leaving 14 bases between the germline ends. CDR3 length equals 15 residues. The CDR3 bases are TGCGCCAGCAGCTTGGTAGGACAACCCCAAAATGAGCAGTTCTTC. This translates into CASSLVGQPQNEQFF.

Only a few counts were recorded for this clone. Other DNA sequences of this sample code for an identical CDR3. The chain uses TRBV6-5 and TRBJ1-2, with D tentatively TRBD1 (5 bases). Germline CDR1 and CDR2: MNHEY and SVGAGI. Trimming pared 5 bases from V and 1 base from J, leaving 14 bases between. The CDR3 is made up of 15 amino acids. CDR3 sequence: CASSPGGRRNYGYTF. The CDR3 DNA sequence: TGTGCCAGCAGTCCCGGGGGACGGCGTAACTATGGCTACACCTTC.

The chain carries TRBV30 and TRBJ2-7; weak D call: TRBD1 (5 bases). In germline, CDR1 is GTSNPN, CDR2 SVGIG (reference sequence). The CDR3 has 14 residues. Trimming removed 4 bases from V and 2 bases from J, with 15 bases in between. DNA for the CDR3: TGTGCCTGGACTAAGGTCAGGGCAACCTACGAGCAGTACTTC. Its protein is CAWTKVRATYEQYF.

This clone was found a few times. The genes are TRBV7-9 and TRBJ1-5; D unclear. The germline gives CDR1 SEHNR, CDR2 FQNEAQ (reference sequence). Trimming shortened V by 1 base and J by 0 bases, and 10 bases separated the two germline ends. The CDR3 totals 16 residues. In nucleotides, the CDR3 is TGTGCCAGCAGCTTAGTCGGCGGGAATAGCAATCAGCCCCAGCATTTT. Its translation is CASSLVGGNSNQPQHF.

The chain employs TRBV27 and TRBJ2-5; D gene uncertain. The V gene's germline CDR1 is MNHEY and CDR2 SMNVEV (reference sequence). The CDR3 runs to 13 residues. V gave up 5 bases and J gave up 1 base, with 8 bases separating them. For the CDR3, the DNA is TGTGCCAGCAGTCTTCGGTCCCAAGAGACCCAGTACTTC. It yields the protein CASSLRSQETQYF.

Only a few counts were recorded for this clone. This chain connects TRBV7-8 to TRBJ2-3; TRBD2 agrees at 8 bases. The V segment lost 5 bases and the J segment 6 bases; nucleotides outside the gene matches: 22. The CDR3 extends over 19 amino acids. In germline, CDR1 is SGHVS, CDR2 FQNEAQ. The CDR3 spells CASSPRLLAGPPGLDTQYF. The CDR3 nucleotides read TGTGCCAGCAGCCCTAGGCTTCTAGCGGGTCCTCCGGGTTTGGATACGCAGTATTTT.

This rearrangement joins TRBV28 to TRBJ2-7, with D perhaps matching TRBD1 (6 bases). Germline V CDR1 and CDR2: MDHEN, SYDVKM. V dropped 6 bases and J dropped 0 bases, with 15 bases sitting between them. The CDR3 length is 15 residues. The CDR3 is CASRGRDTVSYEQYF. CDR3 DNA: TGTGCCAGCAGGGGACGGGACACCGTCTCCTACGAGCAGTACTTC.

A single count supports this clone. The V gene is TRBV27, the J gene TRBJ1-6; TRBD1 is a possible D gene (5 bases). The germline V and J ends were trimmed by 3 bases and 7 bases, with 13 bases remaining between them. The CDR3 covers 15 residues. Germline CDR1 MNHEY, CDR2 SMNVEV (reference sequence). The CDR3 DNA sequence: TGTGCCAGCAGTTTTCTGGACCGGGGGAATTCACCCCTCCACTTT. Translated, it gives CASSFLDRGNSPLHF.

V usage is TRBV5-1 and J usage is TRBJ2-3; 8 bases match TRBD1. The CDR3 has 16 residues. Germline CDR1 SGHRS, CDR2 YFSETQ. Unmatched junction bases numbered 5, after V lost 0 bases and J lost 2 bases. The CDR3 reads CASSLGGQGATDTQYF. The CDR3 DNA reads TGCGCCAGCAGCTTGGGGGGTCAGGGGGCCACAGATACGCAGTATTTT. The full variable domain, in which reference TRBV5-1 and TRBJ2-3 provide the parts outside the CDR3, is KAGVTQTPRYLIKTRGQQVTLSCSPISGHRSVSWYQQTPGQGLQFLFEYFSETQRNKGNFPGRFSGRQFSNSRSEMNVSTLELGDSALYLCASSLGGQGATDTQYFGPGTRLTVL.

This clone has only a few counts. This chain links TRBV5-1 with TRBJ1-1; D not resolved. Germline lookup yields CDR1 SGHRS and CDR2 YFSETQ. The CDR3 contains 13 residues. The V end was cut by 5 bases, the J end by 1 base, with 9 bases between. CDR3 in amino acids: CASSRSPNTEAFF. The CDR3 region has the DNA TGCGCCAGCAGTCGGTCACCGAACACTGAAGCTTTCTTT.

CDR3 sequence: CASSFFVGDTGELFF. DNA of the CDR3: TGTGCCAGCAGTTTTTTTGTAGGGGACACCGGGGAGCTGTTTTTT. The V gene is TRBV28, the J gene TRBJ2-2, with D possibly TRBD1 on 5 matching bases. This CDR3 has 15 amino acids. V lost 3 bases, J lost 3 bases, and 11 bases lay in between. Germline V lookup: CDR1 MDHEN, CDR2 SYDVKM.

The chain carries TRBV4-2 and TRBJ2-3; D is unclear. In germline, CDR1 is LGHNA, CDR2 YNFKEQ. V was shortened by 4 bases and J by 2 bases, with 13 bases between the two germline ends. CDR3 size: 15 residues. CDR3 sequence (DNA): TGTGCCAGCAGCCCGCCAAGTCCCTACACAGATACGCAGTATTTT. Encoded protein: CASSPPSPYTDTQYF.

The rearrangement joins TRBV11-2 to TRBJ2-3; TRBD1 matches at 8 bases. Unmatched junction bases numbered 6, after V lost 1 base and J lost 0 bases. The germline CDR1 and CDR2 sequences are SGHAT and FQNNGV. The CDR3 loop spans 17 amino acids. The DNA of the CDR3 is TGTGCCAGCAGCTTAGCCTCAGGGGGCCGTAGCACAGATACGCAGTATTTT. It translates to CASSLASGGRSTDTQYF.

The CDR3 is CASTNSVSNQPQHF. The CDR3 nucleotides are TGTGCCAGCACCAACTCGGTTAGCAATCAGCCCCAGCATTTT. This sequence joins TRBV21-1 and TRBJ1-5. TRBV21-1 is shown as a pseudogene. The CDR3 spans 14 residues.